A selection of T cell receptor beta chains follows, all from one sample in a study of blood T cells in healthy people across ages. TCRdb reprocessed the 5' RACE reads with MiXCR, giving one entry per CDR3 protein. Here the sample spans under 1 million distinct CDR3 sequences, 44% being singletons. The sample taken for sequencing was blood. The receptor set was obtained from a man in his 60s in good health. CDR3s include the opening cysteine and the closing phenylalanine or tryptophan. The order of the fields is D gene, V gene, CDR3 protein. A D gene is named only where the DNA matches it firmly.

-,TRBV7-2,CASSLTIPGYNEQFF
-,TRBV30,CAWSVGSNYGYTF
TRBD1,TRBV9,CASSIDGQGDQPQHF
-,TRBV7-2,CASSLQPGGWYGYTF
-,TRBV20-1,CSAFSLGVPSYEQYF
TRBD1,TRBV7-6,CASSPGTGYHEQYF
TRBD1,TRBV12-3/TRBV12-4,CASSLGGTGGNEQYF
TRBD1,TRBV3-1,CASSRRDSPYEQYF
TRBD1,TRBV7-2,CASSHLRTGVNQPQHF
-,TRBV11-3,CASSRGLISCEQYF
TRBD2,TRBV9,CASSVGGLAGDNEQFF
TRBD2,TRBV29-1,CSLLGASGGQTQYF
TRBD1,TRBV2,CASSSDRGRANIQYF
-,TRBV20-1,CSAREEGRPFDSQYF
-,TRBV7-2,CASSKLRLAGDTQYF
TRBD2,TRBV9,CASSVAGGGANSYNEQFF
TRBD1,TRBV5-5,CASSPQGAPWDTQYF
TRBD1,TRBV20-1,CSARWGRGSKETQYF
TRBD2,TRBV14,CASSQDKAGGPHEQYF
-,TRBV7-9,CASSYPSGNTEAFF
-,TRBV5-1,CASSLWVGQMNTGELFF
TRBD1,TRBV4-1,CASSQQTGGWNQPQHF
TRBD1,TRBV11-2,CASSLPRMIRDRGISRETQYF
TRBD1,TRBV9,CASSERDRDYNEQFF
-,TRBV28,CASSYRGGTTTREKLFF
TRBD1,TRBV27,CASSSLGGQSSYEQYF
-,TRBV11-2,CASSRGVVDTQYF
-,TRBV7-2,CASSQNHGTPKGGYTF
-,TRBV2,CASKWESGTQYF
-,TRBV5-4,CASSNGFGGGSPRNEQFF
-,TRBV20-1,CSARASGTANEKLFF
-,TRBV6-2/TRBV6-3,CASHQWGIVGKETQYF
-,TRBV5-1,CASSLDLPTRYEQYF
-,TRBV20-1,CSARPGGQGGNSPLHF
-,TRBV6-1,CASSVGTTSNQPQHF
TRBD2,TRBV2,CAGSDTGGPRETQYF
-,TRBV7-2,CASSLGMTERAYF
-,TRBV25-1,CASSDRPGENTEAFF
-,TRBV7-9,CASSSPTGKSGANVLTF
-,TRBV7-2,CASSFGVREYF
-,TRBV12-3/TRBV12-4,CASRQGPLSSYNEQFF
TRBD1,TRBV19,CASSIRRQGSSYNEQFF
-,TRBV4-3,CASSQDLGRNQPQHF
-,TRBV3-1,CASSAGAQYF
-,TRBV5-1,CASSLDRVADTQYF
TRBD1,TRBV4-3,CASSRTGAGQASYEQYF
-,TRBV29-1,CSVARTDYGYTF
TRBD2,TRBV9,CASSPRTSGGSTDTQYF
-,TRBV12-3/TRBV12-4,CASTEGNSAETQYF
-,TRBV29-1,CSVPETGTHNYGYTF
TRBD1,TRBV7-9,CASSARDRVNNEQFF